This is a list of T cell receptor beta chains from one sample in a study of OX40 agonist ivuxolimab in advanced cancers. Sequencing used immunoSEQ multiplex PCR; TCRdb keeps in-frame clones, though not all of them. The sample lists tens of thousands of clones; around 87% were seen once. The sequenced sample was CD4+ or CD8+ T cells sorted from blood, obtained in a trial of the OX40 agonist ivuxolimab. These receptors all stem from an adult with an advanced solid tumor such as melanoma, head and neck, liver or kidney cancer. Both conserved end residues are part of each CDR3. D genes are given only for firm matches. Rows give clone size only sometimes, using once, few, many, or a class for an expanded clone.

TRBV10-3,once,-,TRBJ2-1,CAISDRLVSGGEQFF,TGTGCCATCAGTGACAGACTGGTCTCAGGAGGTGAGCAGTTCTTC
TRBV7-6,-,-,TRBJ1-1,CASSFYNGGGEAFF,TGTGCCAGCAGCTTTTACAACGGGGGGGGTGAAGCTTTCTTT
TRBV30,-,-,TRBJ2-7,CAWSEGRGLPF,TGTGCCTGGAGTGAGGGCAGGGGCTTACCTTTC
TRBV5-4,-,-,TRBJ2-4,CASSFGGRGAKNIQYF,TGTGCCAGCAGCTTTGGAGGGAGAGGGGCCAAAAACATTCAGTACTTC
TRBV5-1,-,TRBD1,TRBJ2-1,CASSLGGQGSDEQFF,TGCGCCAGCAGCTTGGGGGGACAGGGAAGCGATGAGCAGTTCTTC
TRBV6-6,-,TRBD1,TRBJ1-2,CASSSGQGNYGYTF,TGTGCCAGCAGTTCCGGACAGGGAAACTATGGCTACACCTTC
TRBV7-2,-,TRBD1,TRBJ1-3,CASSSNRGWGNTIYF,TGTGCCAGCAGCTCTAACAGGGGTTGGGGAAACACCATATATTTT
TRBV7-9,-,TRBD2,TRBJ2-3,CASSLFSGGSTDTQYF,TGTGCCAGCAGCTTATTTAGCGGGGGAAGCACAGATACGCAGTATTTT
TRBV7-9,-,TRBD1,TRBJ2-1,CARGQGDSSEQFF,TGTGCCAGGGGACAGGGGGATTCAAGTGAGCAGTTCTTC
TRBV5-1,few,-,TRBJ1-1,CASSLDGPNTEAFF,TGCGCCAGCAGCTTGGATGGGCCGAACACTGAAGCTTTCTTT
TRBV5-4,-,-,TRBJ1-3,CASSLGGGTGGNTIYF,TGTGCCAGCAGCTTGGGAGGGGGAACAGGCGGAAACACCATATATTTT
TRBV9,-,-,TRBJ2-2,CASSVVPESGELFF,TGTGCCAGCAGCGTAGTTCCCGAATCCGGGGAGCTGTTTTTT
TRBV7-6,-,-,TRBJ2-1,CASSGTGVEQFF,TGTGCCAGCAGCGGGACGGGGGTGGAGCAGTTCTTC
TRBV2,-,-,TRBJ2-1,CASSGGTAYNEQFF,TGTGCCAGCAGTGGCGGGACAGCCTACAATGAGCAGTTCTTC
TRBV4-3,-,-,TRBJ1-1,CASSQDTAGSTITEAFF,TGCGCCAGCAGCCAAGACACAGCGGGGTCGACTATCACTGAAGCTTTCTTT
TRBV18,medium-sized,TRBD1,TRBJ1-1,CASSAGTGGAVTEAFF,TGTGCCAGCTCAGCCGGGACAGGGGGCGCGGTCACTGAAGCTTTCTTT
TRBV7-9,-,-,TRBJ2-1,CASSLAGRRGIYNEQFF,TGTGCCAGCAGCTTAGCCGGGAGACGGGGGATCTACAATGAGCAGTTCTTC
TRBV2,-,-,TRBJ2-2,CASMGMASDTGELFF,TGTGCCAGCATGGGGATGGCTTCCGACACCGGGGAGCTGTTTTTT
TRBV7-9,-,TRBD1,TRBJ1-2,CASSKNRGDGYTF,TGTGCCAGCAGCAAGAACAGGGGGGATGGCTACACCTTC
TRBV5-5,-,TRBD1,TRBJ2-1,CASISLQGAHEQFF,TGTGCCAGCATCTCCTTGCAGGGGGCCCATGAGCAGTTCTTC